These 20 T cell receptor beta chains originate from one sample sequenced in a study of cytomegalovirus exposure and HLA in healthy donors. Primers for the PCR totalled 60 Vbeta and 13 Jbeta. Sequenced by immunoSEQ multiplex PCR; TCRdb stores in-frame clones only, minus some. This table has about 85,000 clones, about three fifths appearing once. Sequenced input: PBMCs. These receptors were taken from a man aged 25 to 40 in good health and CMV-seronegative.

The genes are TRBV4-3 and TRBJ2-2; 8 nucleotides align to TRBD1. The junction had 7 bases not matched to a gene; V was cut back by 2 bases and J by 5 bases. The CDR3 is made up of 16 amino acids. CDR1 and CDR2 (germline): LGHNA, YSLEER. The CDR3 loop is CASSQTRQGRTGELFF. In nucleotides, the CDR3 is TGCGCCAGCAGCCAAACCAGACAGGGGAGGACCGGGGAGCTGTTTTTT.

This sequence joins TRBV11-2 and TRBJ2-5, with 9 positions matching TRBD2. J lost 5 bases, V lost 5 bases, and 18 bases had no gene match. Germline V lookup: CDR1 SGHAT, CDR2 FQNNGV. The CDR3 covers 18 residues. DNA of the CDR3: TGTGCCAGCAGCGCAAATCCGGGACTAGCTTCACCCGGGGAGACCCAGTACTTC. It codes for CASSANPGLASPGETQYF.

The rearrangement links TRBV19 to TRBJ2-1, with TRBD2 matching over 7 bases. The V gene end was trimmed by 7 bases and the J gene end by 3 bases; junction bases not matched to a gene: 6. Germline CDR1 is LNHDA and CDR2 is SQIVND (reference sequence). This CDR3 contains 14 residues. CDR3 DNA sequence: TGTGCCAGTACCACTCGGGGGGACTACAATGAGCAGTTCTTC. This encodes CASTTRGDYNEQFF. The full variable domain, with the rest looked up from reference TRBV19 and TRBJ2-1, is DGGITQSPKYLFRKEGQNVTLSCEQNLNHDAMYWYRQDPGQGLRLIYYSQIVNDFQKGDIAEGYSVSREKKESFPLTVTSAQKNPTAFYLCASTTRGDYNEQFFGPGTRLTVL.

The rearrangement links TRBV4-1 to TRBJ1-2; 11 bases line up with TRBD1. The CDR3 is made up of 15 amino acids. Germline V lookup: CDR1 MGHRA, CDR2 YSYEKL. Trimming took 4 bases from V and 4 from J; bases not matched to a gene: 5. The DNA of the CDR3 is TGCGCCAGCAGCCCAAGGACAGGGGGCGGCTATGGCTACACCTTC. It specifies CASSPRTGGGYGYTF.

The rearrangement joins TRBV28 to TRBJ2-5; D is unresolved. Trimming shortened V by 4 bases and J by 5 bases, and 17 bases separated the two germline ends. The germline V gene has CDR1 MDHEN and CDR2 SYDVKM. The CDR3 has 15 residues. CDR3 protein: CASSSQILVAETQYF. The CDR3 DNA sequence: TGTGCCAGCAGTTCCCAAATCCTAGTCGCGGAGACCCAGTACTTC.

The V gene is TRBV7-3, the J gene TRBJ2-6; D gene uncertain. Germline loops: CDR1 SGHTA, CDR2 FQGTGA. The CDR3 totals 15 residues. V was shortened by 2 bases and J by 0 bases, with 5 bases between the two germline ends. The CDR3 spells CASSLLVSGANVLTF. In DNA form, the CDR3 reads TGTGCCAGCAGCTTATTAGTCTCTGGGGCCAACGTCCTGACTTTC.

The chain uses TRBV2 and TRBJ2-7; D is perhaps TRBD2 (6 bases). The CDR3 sequence is 14 residues long. The germline V gene encodes CDR1 SNHLY and CDR2 FYNNEI. Trimming took 10 bases from V and 1 from J, leaving 17 bases between them. The DNA for the CDR3 is TGTGCCAACCGATACGGGACTTTATCCTACGAGCAGTACTTC. It is translated as CANRYGTLSYEQYF.

J is TRBJ1-5 and V is TRBV6-4; weak D call: TRBD1 (6 bases). Germline lookup yields CDR1 MRHNA and CDR2 SNTAGT. CDR3 size: 14 residues. Between the trimmed V and J ends, which lost 1 base and 6 bases, there was a span of 10 bases. The CDR3: CASSDFQGSQPQHF. CDR3 bases: TGTGCCAGCAGTGACTTTCAGGGGTCTCAGCCCCAGCATTTT.

This clone has only a few counts. The V call is TRBV18, the J call TRBJ1-1; 9 positions agree with TRBD1. Unmatched junction bases numbered 6, after V lost 3 bases and J lost 4 bases. Germline V gene data show CDR1 as KGHSH and CDR2 as LQKENI. CDR3 size: 15 residues. In nucleotides, the CDR3 is TGTGCCAGCTCACCGGGACAGGGCCACGGCACTGAAGCTTTCTTT. Translating it yields CASSPGQGHGTEAFF.

V usage is TRBV6-5 and J usage is TRBJ1-5, with D possibly TRBD1 on 5 matching bases. V lost 0 bases and J lost 2, with 11 bases in between. The CDR3 is 16 amino acids. CDR1 and CDR2 from the germline V gene are MNHEY and SVGAGI. CDR3 bases: TGTGCCAGCAGTTACTCTGGGGGGATGGGCAATCAGCCCCAGCATTTT. It yields the protein CASSYSGGMGNQPQHF.

The genes are TRBV18 and TRBJ1-4, with D tentatively TRBD1 (6 bases). The CDR3 is 13 residues long. Looked up from germline, CDR1 is KGHSH and CDR2 is LQKENI. The V gene lost 3 bases and the J gene lost 8 bases, with 10 bases spanning the gap. The CDR3 DNA is TGTGCCAGCTCACCTGGACAGACCGAAAAACTGTTTTTT. As protein: CASSPGQTEKLFF.

V gene TRBV6-4 combines with J gene TRBJ1-5; D uncertain. The germline V gene has CDR1 MRHNA and CDR2 SNTAGT. V shed 2 bases and J shed 4 bases, with 9 bases lying between them. There are 14 residues in the CDR3. The CDR3 region has the DNA TGTGCCAGCAGTGACGGGCAGTGGAATCAGCCCCAGCATTTT. Protein: CASSDGQWNQPQHF.

The genes are TRBV7-6 and TRBJ1-5; the D gene is possibly TRBD1 (5 bases). Looked up from germline, CDR1 is SGHVS and CDR2 is FNYEAQ. V lost 1 base, J lost 6 bases, and 10 bases lay in between. The CDR3 covers 14 residues. As DNA, the CDR3 is TGTGCCAGCAGCTTAGGGCAGGGAGGTCAGCCCCAGCATTTT. This gives the protein CASSLGQGGQPQHF.

CDR3 residues: CAISESQVEQYF. The CDR3 DNA reads as TGTGCCATCAGTGAGTCGCAGGTCGAGCAGTACTTC. The chain recombines TRBV10-3 with TRBJ2-7; D is undetermined. Germline assignment: CDR1 ENHRY and CDR2 SYGVKD. This CDR3 region has 12 residues. The V gene lost 0 bases and the J gene lost 6 bases, with 6 bases spanning the gap.

The chain couples TRBV13 to TRBJ2-1; D perhaps matches TRBD2 (5 bases). The V end lost 5 bases, the J end lost 5 bases, and 16 bases lay between the germline ends. Looked up from germline, CDR1 is PRHDT and CDR2 is FYEKMQ (reference sequence). This CDR3 has 15 residues. The CDR3 DNA reads as TGTGCCAGCAGCGTAAGAGGACTTGGCAACAATGAGCAGTTCTTC. This sequence encodes CASSVRGLGNNEQFF.

The V and J genes are TRBV4-2 and TRBJ1-2; 10 bases fit TRBD1. The CDR3 is 15 amino acids. Germline V lookup: CDR1 LGHNA, CDR2 YNFKEQ. The trim removed 0 bases at V and 7 bases at J, leaving 5 bases unmatched. In DNA form, the CDR3 reads TGTGCCAGCAGCCAAGAGACAGGGGGCGTTCGTGGCTACACCTTC. Encoded protein: CASSQETGGVRGYTF.

This clone was seen a few times. V usage is TRBV10-3 and J usage is TRBJ1-1; a possible D gene is TRBD1 (5 bases). The germline V gene encodes CDR1 ENHRY and CDR2 SYGVKD. The CDR3 sequence is 14 residues long. V dropped 6 bases and J dropped 1 base, with 12 bases sitting between them. CDR3 amino acids: CAISLDTGNTEAFF. DNA of the CDR3: TGTGCCATCAGCCTAGACACAGGGAACACTGAAGCTTTCTTT.

As for this clone: A read error may be the cause here, since a much bigger clone is one base away. Other nucleotide sequences in the sample specify the same CDR3. For the CDR3, the DNA is TGTGCCACCAGCGGGACTAGCGAGCCTTACAATGAGCAGTTCTTC. Protein: CATSGTSEPYNEQFF. The chain uses TRBV15 and TRBJ2-1; 10 bases are a match to TRBD2. J lost 4 bases, V lost 5 bases, and 5 bases had no gene match. This CDR3 is 15 amino acids long. Germline values: CDR1 LNHNV, CDR2 YYDKDF (reference sequence). The complete variable domain, with remaining parts taken from reference TRBV15 and TRBJ2-1, reads DAMVIQNPRYQVTQFGKPVTLSCSQTLNHNVMYWYQQKSSQAPKLLFHYYDKDFNNEADTPDNFQSRRPNTSFCFLDIRSPGLGDTAMYLCATSGTSEPYNEQFFGPGTRLTVL.

This clone has a single count. The chain couples TRBV11-3 to TRBJ2-7, with 7 bases matching TRBD1. Germline CDR1 SGHNT, CDR2 YENEEA. J was trimmed by 5 bases and V by 1 base; bases with no gene match: 20. This CDR3 spans 19 amino acids. The CDR3 loop reads CASSLVTSPLDRVVDEQYF. Written as DNA, the CDR3 is TGTGCCAGCAGCTTAGTTACTTCCCCTCTCGACAGGGTCGTCGACGAGCAGTACTTC.

In its sample, this clone was seen a few times. The chain employs TRBV28 and TRBJ1-2; a possible D gene is TRBD1 (6 bases). The V and J ends lost 4 bases and 2 bases respectively, with 20 bases between them. The CDR3 spans 17 residues. Germline V CDR1 and CDR2: MDHEN, SYDVKM. Written as DNA, the CDR3 is TGTGCCAGCAGTTACCCCAGGGGAGGGATGGAAAACTATGGCTACACCTTC. This codes for CASSYPRGGMENYGYTF.